The 21 T cell receptor beta chains below were found in one sample sequenced in a study of glioma-infiltrating T cells after dendritic cell vaccination. Here immunoSEQ multiplex PCR was the method, and the copy in TCRdb shows in-frame clones only, minus some. The data hold almost 65,000 clones, with 82% observed a single time. The sample in question was blood, obtained before dendritic cell vaccination. The receptors were sampled from a human donor with glioblastoma.

This chain's CDR3 is CASSETGLAGGRGAQYF. Here the CDR3 DNA reads TGTGCCAGCAGTGAAACCGGACTAGCGGGGGGTCGAGGGGCGCAGTATTTT. The chain has TRBV2 and TRBJ2-3; 14 nucleotides line up with TRBD2. The germline CDR1 and CDR2 sequences are SNHLY and FYNNEI. The CDR3 is 17 amino acids. V trimming: 2 bases; J trimming: 10 bases; junction bases outside the gene matches: 11. Together with reference TRBV2 and TRBJ2-3, the CDR3 gives the full variable domain: EPEVTQTPSHQVTQMGQEVILRCVPISNHLYFYWYRQILGQKVEFLVSFYNNEISEKSEIFDDQFSVERPDGSNFTLKIRSTKLEDSAMYFCASSETGLAGGRGAQYFGPGTRLTVL.

This clone ranks as medium-sized. The CDR3 DNA reads TGTGCCAGCAGCCAGGGGTATGGCTACACCTTC. Its translation: CASSQGYGYTF. The rearrangement links TRBV5-4 to TRBJ1-2; possibly TRBD1 for D (6 bases). Germline V gives CDR1 SGHNT, CDR2 YYREEE (reference sequence). The V gene lost 4 bases and the J gene lost 5 bases, with 6 bases spanning the gap. The CDR3 length is 11 residues.

The V gene is TRBV5-6, the J gene TRBJ1-2; no reliable D call. In germline, CDR1 is SGHDT, CDR2 YYEEEE. CDR3 size: 13 residues. The V end was cut by 1 base, the J end by 7 bases, with 11 bases between. The CDR3 here is CASSLWGVSGYTF. The CDR3 DNA reads as TGTGCCAGCAGCTTGTGGGGAGTGAGTGGCTACACCTTC.

The gene calls are TRBV28 and TRBJ2-1; possibly TRBD2 for D (5 bases). V shed 7 bases and J shed 6 bases, with 19 bases lying between them. Germline V gives CDR1 MDHEN, CDR2 SYDVKM. There are 15 residues in the CDR3. The CDR3, as DNA: TGTGCCAGCAACCCTGGCGGCGGGTCTCGCAATGAGCAGTTCTTC. It translates to CASNPGGGSRNEQFF.

The chain uses TRBV7-9 and TRBJ1-1; 7 nucleotides line up with TRBD1. Looked up from germline, CDR1 is SEHNR and CDR2 is FQNEAQ (reference sequence). J gave up 4 bases and V 5 bases, and 10 bases lay outside the gene matches. This CDR3 spans 15 amino acids. The CDR3 DNA reads as TGTGCCAGCAGCCGCGGGACAGCCGATACCACTGAAGCTTTCTTT. Protein product: CASSRGTADTTEAFF. Drawing the rest from reference TRBV7-9 and TRBJ1-1, the complete variable domain is DTGVSQNPRHKITKRGQNVTFRCDPISEHNRLYWYRQTLGQGPEFLTYFQNEAQLEKSRLLSDRFSAERPKGSFSTLEIQRTEQGDSAMYLCASSRGTADTTEAFFGQGTRLTVV.

J is TRBJ1-6 and V is TRBV9; 9 bases align to TRBD1. J lost 10 bases, V lost 2 bases, and 1 base had no gene match. CDR1 SGDLS and CDR2 YYNGEE come from the germline V gene. This CDR3 spans 13 amino acids. The CDR3 loop reads CASSVGTGSPLHF. The DNA for the CDR3 is TGTGCCAGCAGCGTGGGGACAGGGTCACCCCTCCACTTT.

The chain couples TRBV4-2 to TRBJ2-1, with TRBD2 as a possible D gene (5 bases). V lost 1 base and J lost 2, with 18 bases in between. The germline gives CDR1 LGHNA, CDR2 YNFKEQ. CDR3 length: 18 residues. Here the CDR3 DNA reads TGTGCCAGCAGCCAAGGGGCATCCGGGGTCGGGGCCTACAATGAGCAGTTCTTC. This sequence encodes CASSQGASGVGAYNEQFF.

The rearrangement links TRBV11-2 to TRBJ1-2; 8 bases are a match to TRBD1. Germline lookup yields CDR1 SGHAT and CDR2 FQNNGV. CDR3 length: 14 amino acids. Trimming at V came to 6 bases and at J to 5 bases, leaving 8 bases not matched to a gene. CDR3 bases: TGTGCCAGCAGAAAACCGGGACAGGATTATGGCTACACCTTC. Its translation: CASRKPGQDYGYTF. Using reference TRBV11-2 and TRBJ1-2 for the parts outside the CDR3, the full variable domain is EAGVAQSPRYKIIEKRQSVAFWCNPISGHATLYWYQQILGQGPKLLIQFQNNGVVDDSQLPKDRFSAERLKGVDSTLKIQPAKLEDSAVYLCASRKPGQDYGYTFGSGTRLTVV.

The chain's CDR3 is CASSIGQGDGYTF. The CDR3 nucleotides read TGTGCCAGCAGTATAGGACAGGGGGATGGCTACACCTTC. The V gene is TRBV28, the J gene TRBJ1-2, with 10 bases lining up with TRBD1. This CDR3 is built from 13 residues. Germline lookup yields CDR1 MDHEN and CDR2 SYDVKM. J was trimmed by 6 bases and V by 5 bases; bases with no gene match: 3.

The chain uses TRBV18 and TRBJ1-1, with a possible D match to TRBD1 (6 bases). The V end lost 2 bases, the J end lost 6 bases, and 7 bases lay between the germline ends. This CDR3 spans 12 amino acids. CDR1 is KGHSH and CDR2 is LQKENI in the germline V gene. DNA of the CDR3: TGTGCCAGCTCACCAGCAGGGGCTGAAGCTTTCTTT. It translates to CASSPAGAEAFF.

The chain employs TRBV7-6 and TRBJ1-2; unclear D gene. The CDR3 runs to 15 residues. Germline assignment: CDR1 SGHVS and CDR2 FNYEAQ. V lost 2 bases and J 0 bases, leaving 10 bases between the germline ends. This CDR3 reads CASSLFSGSNYGYTF. In DNA form, the CDR3 reads TGTGCCAGCAGCTTATTTTCCGGGTCTAACTATGGCTACACCTTC.

The genes are TRBV5-6 and TRBJ2-4; D is uncertain. Trimming took 5 bases from V and 0 from J, leaving 18 bases between them. CDR1 is SGHDT and CDR2 is YYEEEE in the germline V gene. This CDR3 has 17 residues. The CDR3 here is CASSFTVWILAKNIQYF. For the CDR3, the DNA is TGTGCCAGCAGTTTCACAGTTTGGATTTTAGCCAAAAACATTCAGTACTTC.

The rearrangement joins TRBV7-2 to TRBJ2-7, with D possibly TRBD1 on 5 matching bases. CDR3 length: 15 residues. The germline V gene encodes CDR1 SGHTA and CDR2 FQGNSA. V was shortened by 6 bases and J by 0 bases, with 15 bases between the two germline ends. The DNA of the CDR3 is TGTGCCAGCAGGATAAAGGGGTTAAGCTCCTACGAGCAGTACTTC. This translates into CASRIKGLSSYEQYF.

The genes are TRBV10-1 and TRBJ2-3; 8 nucleotides match TRBD2. Germline V gives CDR1 WNHNN, CDR2 SYGVQD (reference sequence). V lost 3 bases to trimming and J lost 11 bases; unmatched junction nucleotides: 13. This CDR3 is built from 15 residues. This CDR3 reads CASSEPGLDAMVQYF. As DNA, the CDR3 is TGCGCCAGCAGTGAACCGGGACTAGACGCTATGGTGCAGTATTTT.

The chain links TRBV4-1 to TRBJ2-5; D remains ambiguous. The CDR3 consists of 14 residues. V lost 4 bases to trimming and J lost 5 bases, with 14 bases between them. Germline V CDR1 and CDR2: MGHRA, YSYEKL. The CDR3 region is CASSPVAVSETQYF. CDR3 in DNA: TGCGCCAGCAGCCCCGTGGCCGTTTCGGAGACCCAGTACTTC.

The rearrangement joins TRBV11-3 to TRBJ1-6; the D is unclear. This CDR3 contains 13 residues. Germline V lookup: CDR1 SGHNT, CDR2 YENEEA. The V end lost 6 bases, the J end lost 7 bases, and 10 bases lay between the germline ends. CDR3 nucleotides: TGTGCCAGCAGGGCCACAGTGAATTCACCCCTCCACTTT. Amino acids: CASRATVNSPLHF. Combining the CDR3 with reference TRBV11-3 and TRBJ1-6 gives the whole variable domain EAGVVQSPRYKIIEKKQPVAFWCNPISGHNTLYWYLQNLGQGPELLIRYENEEAVDDSQLPKDRFSAERLKGVDSTLKIQPAELGDSAVYLCASRATVNSPLHFGNGTRLTVT.

This chain uses TRBV2 with TRBJ1-6, with D possibly being TRBD1 (6 bases). The germline CDR1 and CDR2 sequences are SNHLY and FYNNEI. This CDR3 has 17 residues. V was clipped by 5 bases and J by 0 bases, with 14 bases between them. Written as DNA, the CDR3 is TGTGCCAGCAGTAACCTCAGGGGTTTCTCCTATAATTCACCCCTCCACTTT. Its translation: CASSNLRGFSYNSPLHF.

This chain links TRBV7-2 with TRBJ1-5; maybe TRBD1 (5 bases). V lost 1 base to trimming and J lost 4 bases, with 14 bases between them. The CDR3 length is 16 residues. Germline V gene sequence: CDR1 SGHTA, CDR2 FQGNSA. The CDR3 nucleotides read TGTGCCAGCAGCTTAGACAGGCCTTCTCCAAATCAGCCCCAGCATTTT. Protein sequence: CASSLDRPSPNQPQHF.

The chain links TRBV28 to TRBJ2-7; D is perhaps TRBD1 (6 bases). CDR1 is MDHEN and CDR2 is SYDVKM in the germline V gene. This CDR3 has 13 amino acids. Between the trimmed V and J ends, which lost 8 bases and 6 bases, there was a span of 17 bases. CDR3 loop: CASSGHPVREQYF. CDR3 nucleotide sequence: TGTGCCAGCTCGGGACACCCCGTGCGCGAGCAGTACTTC. The full variable domain, with the rest looked up from reference TRBV28 and TRBJ2-7, is DVKVTQSSRYLVKRTGEKVFLECVQDMDHENMFWYRQDPGLGLRLIYFSYDVKMKEKGDIPEGYSVSREKKERFSLILESASTNQTSMYLCASSGHPVREQYFGPGTRLTVT.

Of note for this clone: Within the sample, other DNA sequences also encode this same CDR3. V usage is TRBV29-1 and J usage is TRBJ1-2; TRBD1 matches at 8 bases. This CDR3 has 13 residues. Germline-derived CDR1 and CDR2 are SQVTM and ANQGSEA. With V trimmed by 4 bases and J by 2 bases, 3 bases remained unmatched. CDR3 coding DNA: TGCAGCGTTGGCCAGGGGGCAAACTATGGCTACACCTTC. Protein: CSVGQGANYGYTF.

This clone was counted a single time. The V call is TRBV19, the J call TRBJ1-5; possible D gene TRBD1, 6 bases. Trimming removed 3 bases at V and 0 bases at J, with 18 bases between. Germline V lookup: CDR1 LNHDA, CDR2 SQIVND (reference sequence). The CDR3 extends over 18 amino acids. The CDR3 coding sequence is TGTGCCAGTAGTATTAGGGAGGGGACAACTTATAGCAATCAGCCCCAGCATTTT. Its protein product is CASSIREGTTYSNQPQHF.